This TCR beta chain stems from a study of identical twins (dated by TCRdb to 2016 to 2017). As for the study more broadly: TCR alpha and beta repertoires from monozygotic twins, unrelated adults of various ages and cord blood were deep-sequenced to test whether fetal clonotypes persist. To rule out contamination, the twin experiments were replicated at different times with different library preparation protocols.

Library preparation employed 5' RACE. The data were produced on an Illumina HiSeq 2000. Template switching introduced a universal primer binding site; the final cDNA contained a unique molecular identifier, enabling accurate counting of TCR cDNA molecules. Specific primers in the conserved constant-segment region were used to synthesize first-strand cDNA for the TCR alpha and beta chains. Each cDNA library was double barcoded, with a SMART-Mk sample barcode plus Illumina barcodes, to control for contamination. TruSeq adapter sequences and Illumina sample barcodes were added in two successive PCR steps. The Illumina HiSeq platform was used with custom primers to sequence TCR alpha and beta cDNA libraries. Per the original workflow: MiGEC was used to process raw reads and extract unique molecular identifiers, and MiXCR was used to find CDR3 positions. Recombination models were inferred per individual with the repgenHMM and IGoR tools using an EM algorithm. Shared clonotype analysis was performed with the tcR package in R, normalizing sharing by the product of cloneset sizes. To study raw recombination free of thymic and clonal selection effects, out-of-frame nonproductive sequences were analyzed. TCRdb reran the public reads through fastp at Q25 and MiXCR, keeping productive beta chains. Each entry merges the rows of one CDR3 protein and shows their most common DNA and genes. None of the V and J calls come from the authors' own analysis; TCRdb made them. Here the sample has about 700,000 distinct CDR3 sequences; around 8.6% occur a single time. The ten largest account for 0.98% of the sample.

Here is what the overall study found, with its caveats: In beta out-of-frame sequences, excess twin sharing was weaker, because having fewer shared sequences lowered the signal-to-noise ratio. Abundant cord blood beta clonotypes had fewer insertions, young adult naive repertoires showed a similar but weaker trend, and memory repertoires showed no such trend. Conclusions relied on cross-sectional statistical analysis, since the same donors could not be followed over many years. Compared with coincidental sharing between unrelated individuals, an excess of low generation-probability sequences was observed among out-of-frame TCR alpha sequences shared between twins. Invariant T cells such as MAIT and iNKT could partly confound zero-insertion analyses, though diverse VJ usage argued against this for most clonotypes. Recombination models systematically underestimated out-of-frame TCR alpha sharing in monozygotic twins but agreed with sharing between unrelated individuals.

This clonotype appeared many times. The target of this receptor is not known. No much larger clone exists at a distance of one base, and base qualities are not known. Only healthy Caucasian donors were included. The twin cohort comprised three pairs of female monozygotic twins, all aged roughly 18 to 29 years. The RNA used for TCR libraries was isolated from peripheral blood mononuclear cells. V and J lose 0 bases and 0 bases, and a span of 12 bases separates them. CDR1 and CDR2 (SGHDT, YYEEEE) derive from the germline V gene. Its CDR3 holds 16 amino acids, cysteine through phenylalanine. Only the CDR3 portion is preserved as DNA: 48 bases, with reading frame beginning at the first base. The sample was also linked to a second study, of yellow fever vaccine responses in identical twins. The second study also describes: The T cell response to vaccination in identical twins was reported by the authors to appear partly convergent and partly personalized. In the study, vaccine-responding T cell clones were precisely tracked in identical twins.

This clonotype was obtained from a woman between 18 and 29 years old in good health. The sequencing input was PBMCs. This chain joins TRBV5-6 to TRBJ1-1, and the D gene may be TRBD1, 6 bases matching. The DNA is as follows: TGTGCCAGCAGCTTGGCCTTCAGGGGAATGAACACTGAAGCTTTCTTT. Translated, it gives CASSLAFRGMNTEAFF.